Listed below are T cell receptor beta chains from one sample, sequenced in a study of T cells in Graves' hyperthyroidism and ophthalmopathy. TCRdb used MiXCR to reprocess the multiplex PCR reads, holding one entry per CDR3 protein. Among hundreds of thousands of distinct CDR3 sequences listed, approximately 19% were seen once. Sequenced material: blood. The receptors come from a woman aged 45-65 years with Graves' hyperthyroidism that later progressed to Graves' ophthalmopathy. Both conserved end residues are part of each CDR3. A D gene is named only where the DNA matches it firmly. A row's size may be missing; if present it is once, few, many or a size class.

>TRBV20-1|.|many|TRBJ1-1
TGCAGTGCTGAGGAAGTTAACACTGAAGCTTTCTTT
CSAEEVNTEAFF
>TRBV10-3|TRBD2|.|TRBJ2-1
TGTGCCATCAATCCGACTAGCGGGGGGGCCGTGGAATTGGATGAGCAGTTCTTC
CAINPTSGGAVELDEQFF
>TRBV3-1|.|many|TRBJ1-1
TGTGCCAGCAGCAACCCGGGTGGCGAAGCTTTCTTT
CASSNPGGEAFF
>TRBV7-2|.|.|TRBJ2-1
TGTGCCAGCAGCTTGGTTGGATCGCCGACTCACAATGAGCAGTTCTTC
CASSLVGSPTHNEQFF
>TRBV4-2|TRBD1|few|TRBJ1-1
TGTGCCAGCAGCCAAGATAGAGGGACAGGGAATGAAGCTTTCTTT
CASSQDRGTGNEAFF
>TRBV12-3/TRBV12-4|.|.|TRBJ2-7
TGTGCCAGCAGTCCCGGGACAAGGGGGATCTCCTACGAGCAGTACTTC
CASSPGTRGISYEQYF
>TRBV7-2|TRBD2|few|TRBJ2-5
TGTGCCAGCAGCTTGGCCAGGACTAGCGGGGGGTGGCGAGAGACCCAGTACTTC
CASSLARTSGGWRETQYF
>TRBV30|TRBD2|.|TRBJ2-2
TGTGCCTGGAGTGTACTGCGGGGGGGCACCGGGGAGCTGTTTTTT
CAWSVLRGGTGELFF
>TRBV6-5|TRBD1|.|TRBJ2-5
TGTGCCAGCAGTTACTCGAGTAGGGGACAGGGGGCGAATCCGTACCAAGAGACCCAGTACTTC
CASSYSSRGQGANPYQETQYF
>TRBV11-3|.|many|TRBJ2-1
TGTGCCAGCAGCTACGACACCGGACAGAACAATGAGCAGTTCTTC
CASSYDTGQNNEQFF
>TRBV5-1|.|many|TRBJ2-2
TGCGCCAGCACCCAAGGACAGAACACCGGGGAGCTGTTTTTT
CASTQGQNTGELFF
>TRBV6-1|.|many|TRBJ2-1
TGTGCCAGCAGTGAGTTTGGAGGGGACAATGAGCAGTTCTTC
CASSEFGGDNEQFF
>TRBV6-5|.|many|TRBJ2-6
TGTGCCAGCAGTTACCTCAGGGATCCTGGGGCCAACGTCCTGACTTTC
CASSYLRDPGANVLTF
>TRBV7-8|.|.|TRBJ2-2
TGTGCCAGCAGCTTAGCGAACGGGGACCTCACCGGGGAGCTGTTTTTT
CASSLANGDLTGELFF
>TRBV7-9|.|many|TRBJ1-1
TGTGCCAGCAGCCCCCCGCGGGGAGAACACACTGAAGCTTTCTTT
CASSPPRGEHTEAFF
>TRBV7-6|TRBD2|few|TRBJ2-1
TGTGCCAGCAGCCCGGGTTTGTCTAGCGGGGGGAACAATGAGCAGTTCTTC
CASSPGLSSGGNNEQFF
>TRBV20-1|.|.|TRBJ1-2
TGCAGTGCTGGAGGGGCAGGGGACGGCTACACCTTC
CSAGGAGDGYTF
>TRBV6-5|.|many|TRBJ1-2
TGTGCCAGCAGTTACTCCCATCAGGCAGGCGACTATGGCTACACCTTC
CASSYSHQAGDYGYTF
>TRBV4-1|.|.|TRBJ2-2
TGCGCCAGCAGCCAGGGGTTTGGCGGGGAGCTGTTTTTT
CASSQGFGGELFF
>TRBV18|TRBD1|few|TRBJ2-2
TGTGCCAGCTCAGGACCGGGACAGGGGTTCACCGGGGAGCTGTTTTTT
CASSGPGQGFTGELFF
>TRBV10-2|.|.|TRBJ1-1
TGCGCCAGCACCCCTCCCTTTGGGGGGGAGGATCAAGCTTTCTTT
CASTPPFGGEDQAFF
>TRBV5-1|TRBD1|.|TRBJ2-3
TGCGCCAGCAGCGCCTGGGACAGGGAAACAGATACGCAGTATTTT
CASSAWDRETDTQYF